Sequencing of this T cell receptor beta chain was carried out in a study of OX40 agonist ivuxolimab in advanced cancers. Study-wide background: It was permissible to have had prior anti-PD-1, anti-PD-L1 or anti-CTLA-4 therapy, and approximately 41% had some.

Study-level results: Some of the lowest clonal expansion was seen in partial responders at 0.1-3.0 mg/kg. CD4+ and CD8+ blood T cells expanded clonally by week 6 at 0.1 to 3.0 mg/kg.

Between the trimmed V and J ends, which lost 0 bases and 5 bases, there was a span of 7 bases. The V gene's germline CDR1 is SGHNT and CDR2 YENEEA. The CDR3 covers 14 residues. As to this clone: Its antigen remains unidentified.

The table came from immunoSEQ multiplex PCR; TCRdb's copy has only in-frame clones and leaves some out. The sample lists around 23,000 clones; approximately 80% were seen once. The sequence derives from an adult with an advanced solid tumor such as melanoma, head and neck, liver or kidney cancer. This sequence joins TRBV11-3 and TRBJ2-2, with D perhaps matching TRBD1 or TRBD2 (5 bases each). Material: CD4+ or CD8+ T cells sorted from blood, obtained in a trial of the OX40 agonist ivuxolimab. The CDR3 is CASSLDGGTGELFF. The CDR3 bases are TGTGCCAGCAGCTTAGATGGGGGTACCGGGGAGCTGTTTTTT.